The source of this T cell receptor (beta chain) is a study of T cell changes during pregnancy in multiple sclerosis. Per the germline V gene, CDR1 is MNHNS and CDR2 is SASEGT. With 8 bases removed from V and 1 base from J, the gap between germline ends came to 6 bases. This CDR3 contains 12 residues. Assay used: immunoSEQ multiplex PCR; TCRdb lists only in-frame clones, some missing. The repertoire holds approximately 97,000 clones, with roughly 91% as singletons. This sample comprised peripheral blood, obtained after pregnancy. The TCR comes from a female donor in good health, enrolled as a control in a pregnancy study. The chain joins TRBV6-1 to TRBJ1-5, with D maybe TRBD1 (5 bases). In DNA form, the CDR3 reads TGTGCCAGCCAGGGCAGCAATCAGCCCCAGCATTTT. It encodes CASQGSNQPQHF.